A selection of T cell receptor beta chains follows, all from one sample in a study of blood T cell repertoires in COVID-19. Produced via immunoSEQ multiplex PCR; TCRdb's table is partial and in-frame only. The table records under 35,000 clones, around 83% of them present only once. Sequences were obtained from peripheral blood. These receptors all stem from a man aged 70-80 years with active COVID-19. CDR3s leave out the opening cysteine and the closing phenylalanine or tryptophan.

ASSLPNYLDNEQF 13 TRBJ2-1 TRBV7-9
ASSLTSGGYEQY 12 TRBJ2-7 TRBV5-1
ASSVANSGGLQETQY 15 TRBJ2-5 TRBV11-2
ASSSSGTGSYEQY 13 TRBJ2-7 TRBV6-5
ASQRDRQETQY 11 TRBJ2-5 TRBV19
ASRETVYEQY 10 TRBJ2-7 TRBV6-5
ASSQTGGDSNQPQH 14 TRBJ1-5 TRBV3-1/TRBV3-2
ASSVARDRGYTGELF 15 TRBJ2-2 TRBV9
ASSPSENNRHRSGNTIY 17 TRBJ1-3 TRBV4-1
ASSIYEDRGLHEQY 14 TRBJ2-7 TRBV21-1
ASSLVLRSEQY 11 TRBJ2-7 TRBV11-2
ASSQDAGLEKLF 12 TRBJ1-4 TRBV3-1/TRBV3-2
ASSLGSVGDYGYT 13 TRBJ1-2 TRBV5-5
SVRTGTNSPLH 11 TRBJ1-6 TRBV29-1
ASSALPGLGQY 11 TRBJ2-7 TRBV9
SASESGGTYEQY 12 TRBJ2-7 TRBV20-1
ASSPLTSGGSYEQY 14 TRBJ2-7 TRBV18
ASSQGRAGLVY 11 TRBJ2-7 TRBV3-1/TRBV3-2
AISTGDISDTQY 12 TRBJ2-3 TRBV10-3
ASRAETATDTQY 12 TRBJ2-3 TRBV25-1
ASSLDRLRYNEQF 13 TRBJ2-1 TRBV7-6
ASSGEWLDRPGETQY 15 TRBJ2-5 TRBV18
ASSRKPGTGNSKKAF 15 TRBJ1-1 TRBV28
ASSIRETKETQY 12 TRBJ2-5 TRBV19
ASSSSTGDNEQF 12 TRBJ2-1 TRBV11-2
ASRARGGRGQETQY 14 TRBJ2-5 TRBV7-2
ASSPQGASRVTEAF 14 TRBJ1-1 TRBV7-8
AWTSNRFSYEQY 12 TRBJ2-7 TRBV30
ASSDRGPEAF 10 TRBJ1-1 TRBV2
ASSQATMIRGGGDTQY 16 TRBJ2-3 TRBV4-2
ASSPGTGGDGPRD 13 TRBJ2-3 TRBV19
ATVRPGGNEKLF 12 TRBJ1-4 TRBV6-5